This T cell receptor beta chain was recorded in a study of regulatory T cells in long-lasting Graves disease (dated by TCRdb to the early 2020s). The study in broad terms: Patients with newly diagnosed Graves' disease had been on antithyroid drugs for under 3 months. This study used TCR sequencing and RNA sequencing of peripheral blood to compare persistent Graves' disease patients against newly diagnosed Graves' disease patients. The study took place in China and was registered as a clinical trial. A total of around 35 samples were covered by TCR sequencing, comprising around 13 persistent and around 20 newly diagnosed Graves' disease patients. Summary of the overall study and its limitations: Only peripheral blood was studied, because thyroid tissue, the primary lesion, was inaccessible. Sequencing and analysis were restricted to the TCR beta chain. TRBV28, TRBJ1-2 and TRBJ2-5 were preferentially used in persistent disease, while TRBV20-1 and TRBJ2-1 were favored in newly diagnosed disease. A larger number of public clonotypes was shared among persistent patients (approximately 3,000) than among newly diagnosed patients (roughly 980). Persistent Graves' disease patients showed lower TCR Shannon entropy and fewer highly expanded clones than newly diagnosed patients, suggesting clonal expansion. The small sample size was acknowledged by the authors as a limitation that may reduce accuracy.

Ten or more counts support this clonotype. Its antigen target is currently unknown. No much larger clone exists at a distance of one base, and base qualities are not known. Library prep was done by multiplex PCR. Sequencing was performed on an Illumina HiSeq 4000. iRepertoire HTBI primers and Arm-PCR amplification of CDR3 regions were used to construct TCR beta libraries. Gel purification was performed on PCR products prior to sequencing. In the source study's methods: Across samples, 60 to 80 TRBV and 13 to 15 TRBJ segments were identified and used for gene usage analysis of CDR3 amino acid clonotypes. Filtered high-quality paired reads were merged into contigs using COPE and FqMerger. Contigs were aligned with BLAST to IMGT TRBV, TRBD and TRBJ reference genes, and CDR3 was defined per IMGT. Highly expanded clones were defined as clonotypes with a frequency above 0.1%. Shannon entropy was used to measure repertoire diversity, and the Gini coefficient was used to measure V-J evenness. Public clonotypes were defined as clonotypes shared by more than one individual. The public reads were reanalyzed by TCRdb: fastp trimming at Q25, MiXCR alignment, in-frame beta chains only. Each CDR3 protein gets just one entry, which takes the most common genes and DNA from the rows behind it. The V and J calls were not made by the authors but by TCRdb's processing. This sample is represented by hundreds of thousands of distinct CDR3 sequences; around 15% of them were singletons. Clones ranked in the top ten supply around 19% of the sample.

In the paper's terms, the time point label means: newly diagnosed GD, antithyroid drugs for less than 3 months. For both TCR sequencing and RNA sequencing, RNA was extracted from PBMCs using TRIzol. The diagnosis of Graves' disease was made according to American Thyroid Association guidelines. The patients came from an endocrinology department in Xi'an, China. Each patient gave roughly 10 milliliters of peripheral blood, collected in an EDTA anticoagulant tube. Ficoll Paque Plus density gradient separation was used to isolate PBMCs, and no further T cell sorting was done. RNA quality was checked with an Agilent 2100 Bioanalyzer and agarose gel, and concentration with a NanoDrop 2000. Germline trimming amounts to 2 bases on V and 3 bases on J, with 6 as the count of junction bases outside the gene matches. The CDR3, cysteine through phenylalanine, is 15 amino acids long. CDR3 DNA is the only sequence kept; it has 45 bases, read in frame from the first base. In the germline V gene, CDR1 corresponds to MDHEN and CDR2 to SYDVKM.

These same records also appear under a second study, on T cells in Graves' hyperthyroidism and ophthalmopathy. As the second paper documents: Stable Graves' hyperthyroidism was defined as no progression to ophthalmopathy during 18 months of follow-up. Hyperthyroidism patients were newly diagnosed, with disease duration under 2 months, and aged 18 to 65 years. Any patient with an uncontrolled infection, another autoimmune disease, pregnancy or lactation was excluded. Clinical symptoms, serum thyroxine and TRAb, thyroid ultrasound, and orbital computed tomography formed the basis for the diagnoses. A first-round RT-PCR of the TCR CDR3 used the HTBI primer set with the Qiagen OneStep RT-PCR kit. Most expanded thyroid clonotypes (frequency above 0.001) were also detected in blood, a finding suggesting that blood repertoires may reflect thyroid immune responses. Ophthalmopathy was separated from stable hyperthyroidism by a 13 V-J signature model, with approximately 90% sensitivity and just over 81% specificity obtained in cross-validation and 80%/75% obtained in testing. In validation, the model predicted progression to ophthalmopathy with 65% to 71% sensitivity and roughly 72% specificity, a median of about 6.7 months before onset. To identify TCR V-J signatures that set the groups apart, the researchers used a discovery cohort of more than 95 patients, made up of 40 to 45 with Graves' ophthalmopathy and about 60 with stable Graves' hyperthyroidism. Prospective prediction of ophthalmopathy was tested in an independent validation cohort consisting of some 19 hyperthyroidism patients and approximately 16 patients who later progressed to ophthalmopathy. For training and testing, the 100 or so patients in the discovery cohort were randomly divided in a 7:3 ratio. The study also compared thyroid tissue and blood T-cell repertoires from five or six Graves' hyperthyroidism patients. After sampling, hyperthyroidism patients received methimazole starting at 30 mg daily, and ophthalmopathy patients received high-dose intravenous methylprednisolone. A second multiplex PCR round built the libraries, followed by size selection and purification. Libraries were sequenced paired-end with 100 bp reads on an Illumina HiSeq2000. SOAPnuke was used to process the raw data, removing reads that contained adapters or uncalled bases, had a mean Phred below 15, or lacked an exact match to the constant primer or identifier. High-quality paired reads were merged using COPE v1.2.5, and each unique nucleotide sequence was defined as a clonotype. MiTCR v1.1 was used to align clonotypes to the IMGT TRBV, TRBD and TRBJ reference segments. The analysis was restricted to V-J combinations with a frequency above 0.0001, which together covered just over 99% of the repertoires. The TCS score was defined as the ratio of F50 (clonal expansion) to E x V (chaos), calculated using BLOSUM62-based TCRdist between CDR3 peptides within each V-J. Welch's t-statistics and random forest reduced around 510 V-J features to about 12, which were used in a naive Bayes classifier (R e1071). No statistical method was used to set the sample size in advance, and investigators knew the group allocation. The paper describes TCR Vbeta CDR3 sequencing of more than 120 peripheral blood samples, made up of 43 ophthalmopathy patients, roughly 80 hyperthyroidism patients and roughly 17 progressor patients.

The sample in question was peripheral blood mononuclear cells (PBMCs), obtained at new diagnosis, from a patient treated with antithyroid drugs. In this chain, TRBV28 is recombined with TRBJ2-7, and 8 junction bases match TRBD1. The origin of this receptor is a young woman with Graves disease. Donor details come from another sample of the same person, matched by shared clones. Read as DNA, the sequence is TGTGCCAGCAGTTTAGGAGACAGGGGAGGCTACGAGCAGTACTTC. Its protein reads: CASSLGDRGGYEQYF.